This T cell receptor beta chain was found in a study of regulatory T cells in long-lasting Graves disease. Regarding the study as a whole: Comparison showed that persistent patients shared more public clonotypes (2,741) than new patients (roughly 1,000).

Time point reported: persistent/refractory GD, antithyroid drugs over 5 years with positive TRAb. Following extraction of RNA from PBMCs, that RNA was used to make the TCR library. This clonotype has more than one count but fewer than ten. Its antigen remains unidentified. Arm-PCR of CDR3 regions and iRepertoire HTBI primers were used to build TCR beta libraries. TCRdb re-analysed the multiplex PCR reads in MiXCR, keeping a single row per CDR3 protein. This table holds hundreds of thousands of distinct CDR3 sequences, approximately 22% found once. The receptor comes from a female donor with Graves disease. The material sequenced was peripheral blood mononuclear cells (PBMCs), taken when the disease was refractory, from a patient treated with antithyroid drugs.

The CDR3 loop is CASSQQGLDNQPQHF. CDR3 DNA: TGTGCCAGCAGCCAACAGGGGTTAGACAATCAGCCCCAGCATTTT. The chain is built from TRBV5-6 and TRBJ1-5; the match to TRBD1 covers 7 bases. CDR1 and CDR2 from the germline V gene are SGHDT and YYEEEE. Germline trimming cut 4 bases from V and 3 bases from J; bases unmatched to any gene: 7. The CDR3 is 15 amino acids. Full variable domain (outside the CDR3, taken from reference TRBV5-6 and TRBJ1-5): DAGVTQSPTHLIKTRGQQVTLRCSPKSGHDTVSWYQQALGQGPQFIFQYYEEEERQRGNFPDRFSGHQFPNYSSELNVNALLLGDSALYLCASSQQGLDNQPQHFGDGTRLSIL.